The 16 T cell receptor beta chains reported below all come from one sample, sequenced in a study of T cell responses to AZD1222 COVID-19 vaccine (dated by TCRdb to about 2021). The library was generated by the immunoSEQ multiplex PCR assay. Drawn from immuneACCESS, this table holds only the in-frame rearrangements with V and J called that TCRdb kept. Clones are partly lost; checked studies trace under half to an unresolved V gene and leave the rest unexplained. The sample table lists under 140,000 clones, about nine tenths of them with a count of one. The top ten hold roughly 7.6% of the sample. The time point label on this specimen signifies: baseline before first vaccination. The specimen comprised peripheral blood, sampled on day 0 of AZD1222 vaccination. The receptors come from an adult in good health.

The sample holds a few counts of this clone. This chain joins TRBV19 and TRBJ2-1, with TRBD1 identical over 7 bases. Germline lookup yields CDR1 LNHDA and CDR2 SQIVND (reference sequence). This CDR3 has 15 amino acids. Losses at the gene ends were 3 bases for V and 9 bases for J; bases not matched to a gene: 11. The CDR3 bases are TGTGCCAGTAGTATGGGACAGCAAGGTATCAGTGAGCAGTTCTTC. It yields the protein CASSMGQQGISEQFF.

This clone was picked up one time. The chain employs TRBV2 and TRBJ2-7, with D maybe TRBD1 (5 bases). Between the trimmed V and J ends, which lost 8 bases and 4 bases, there was a span of 12 bases. Germline CDR1 is SNHLY and CDR2 is FYNNEI. The CDR3 runs to 12 residues. CDR3 amino acids: CASLGRVYEQYF. For the CDR3, the DNA is TGTGCCAGCCTTGGCAGGGTTTACGAGCAGTACTTC.

This clone came up once. The V and J genes are TRBV10-1 and TRBJ1-1; tentatively, D is TRBD1 (5 bases). CDR1 WNHNN and CDR2 SYGVQD come from the germline V gene (reference sequence). The V and J ends lost 3 bases and 3 bases respectively, with 11 bases between them. This CDR3 spans 14 amino acids. As DNA, the CDR3 is TGCGCCAGCAGTGATGGGGGTGAGGACACTGAAGCTTTCTTT. Residues: CASSDGGEDTEAFF.

The chain is built from TRBV5-1 and TRBJ2-1; 10 bases align to TRBD2. Trimming at V came to 4 bases and at J to 4 bases, leaving 5 bases not matched to a gene. The CDR3 contains 15 residues. Per the germline V gene, CDR1 is SGHRS and CDR2 is YFSETQ. The CDR3 sequence: CASSPGLATYNEQFF. As DNA, the CDR3 is TGCGCCAGCAGCCCGGGACTAGCGACATACAATGAGCAGTTCTTC.

The V gene is TRBV3-1 (or the pseudogene TRBV3-2), the J gene TRBJ1-5, with a tentative D call TRBD1 (5 bases). With 0 bases removed from V and 4 bases from J, the gap between germline ends came to 7 bases. The CDR3 is 14 amino acids. Per germline, CDR1 LGHDT and CDR2 YNNKEL (reference sequence). The CDR3 spells CASSQERGNQPQHF. The CDR3 DNA is TGTGCCAGCAGCCAAGAGAGGGGAAATCAGCCCCAGCATTTT.

The V call is TRBV10-2, the J call TRBJ1-6; 8 bases align to TRBD1. Germline V gene data show CDR1 as WSHSY and CDR2 as SAAADI. The CDR3 consists of 14 residues. V lost 2 bases, J lost 9 bases, and 3 bases stayed unmatched. The DNA of the CDR3 is TGCGCCAGCAGTGAGGACAGGGGTTCTTCACCCCTCCACTTT. It is translated as CASSEDRGSSPLHF.

V and J are TRBV7-8 and TRBJ1-1; 7 bases are shared with TRBD1. V lost 5 bases, J lost 10 bases, and 7 bases stayed unmatched. CDR1 is SGHVS and CDR2 is FQNEAQ in the germline V gene. The CDR3 spans 12 residues. The CDR3 nucleotides are TGTGCCAGCAGCGTAGGGGGCCCGGGAGCTTTCTTT. Protein sequence: CASSVGGPGAFF.

V and J are TRBV28 and TRBJ2-5; unclear D gene. Trimming pared 7 bases from V and 2 bases from J, leaving 14 bases between. Germline values: CDR1 MDHEN, CDR2 SYDVKM. The CDR3 runs to 14 residues. Here the CDR3 reads CASTLAISQETQYF. The CDR3 DNA sequence: TGTGCCAGCACCTTAGCCATCAGTCAAGAGACCCAGTACTTC. Full variable domain (missing parts from reference TRBV28 and TRBJ2-5): DVKVTQSSRYLVKRTGEKVFLECVQDMDHENMFWYRQDPGLGLRLIYFSYDVKMKEKGDIPEGYSVSREKKERFSLILESASTNQTSMYLCASTLAISQETQYFGPGTRLLVL.

The chain joins TRBV2 to TRBJ1-2; 7 nucleotides agree with TRBD1. The V gene end was trimmed by 6 bases and the J gene end by 0 bases; junction bases not matched to a gene: 4. Germline CDR1 is SNHLY and CDR2 is FYNNEI. The CDR3 totals 14 residues. CDR3 sequence (DNA): TGTGCCAGCAGCGGGACAGCTTCTAACTATGGCTACACCTTC. Its translation is CASSGTASNYGYTF.

This clone came up once. This chain uses TRBV4-1 with TRBJ2-2; D perhaps matches TRBD1 (5 bases). Germline lookup yields CDR1 MGHRA and CDR2 YSYEKL. Trimming pared 0 bases from V and 8 bases from J, leaving 7 bases between. The CDR3 spans 13 residues. The DNA for the CDR3 is TGCGCCAGCAGCCAAGATAACAGGGGGGAGCTGTTTTTT. This sequence encodes CASSQDNRGELFF.

The V and J genes are TRBV6-6 and TRBJ2-7; D remains ambiguous. Per germline, CDR1 MNHNY and CDR2 SVGAGI (reference sequence). Trimming shortened V by 1 base and J by 1 base, and 5 bases separated the two germline ends. CDR3 length: 13 residues. Written as DNA, the CDR3 is TGTGCCAGCAGTTACTTCGGGTCCTACGAGCAGTACTTC. Translated, it gives CASSYFGSYEQYF.

This chain connects TRBV16 to TRBJ1-2; 7 bases fit TRBD1. The CDR3 loop spans 15 amino acids. Germline V lookup: CDR1 KGHSY, CDR2 FQNENV. Trimming took 2 bases from V and 8 from J; bases not matched to a gene: 11. The CDR3 DNA reads TGTGCCAGCAGCCAAAGCCCCGTGGCAGGGGGAGGCTACACCTTC. Its translation: CASSQSPVAGGGYTF.

The CDR3: CASSTRDKDYGYTF. The CDR3 nucleotides read TGTGCCAGCAGCACCCGGGACAAAGACTATGGCTACACCTTC. This chain uses TRBV21-1 with TRBJ1-2; the table gives TRBD1 as D, unverified against the DNA. TRBV21-1 is described as a pseudogene. The CDR3 extends over 14 amino acids.

The CDR3 sequence: CASSQDLLRVSTTNEKLFF. In nucleotides, the CDR3 is TGCGCCAGCAGCCAAGATCTACTACGAGTCTCCACAACTAATGAAAAACTGTTTTTT. This sequence joins TRBV4-1 and TRBJ1-4, with unresolved D. Germline V gene data show CDR1 as MGHRA and CDR2 as YSYEKL. The CDR3 contains 19 residues. V dropped 0 bases and J dropped 0 bases, with 17 bases sitting between them.

The CDR3 sequence is CASSQVFAGGLRSSYNEQFF. The DNA of the CDR3 is TGTGCCAGCAGCCAAGTATTTGCGGGGGGCCTTCGAAGCTCCTACAATGAGCAGTTCTTC. This chain uses TRBV3-1 (or the pseudogene TRBV3-2) with TRBJ2-1; 8 bases map to TRBD2. V was clipped by 1 base and J by 0 bases; unmatched bases: 14. CDR1 and CDR2 (germline): LGHDT, YNNKEL (reference sequence). The CDR3 is 20 residues long.

CDR3 loop: CASSPGQERRSLEKTQYF. The CDR3 region has the DNA TGTGCCAGCAGCCCAGGACAGGAGAGAAGGTCCTTGGAAAAGACCCAGTACTTC. The chain recombines TRBV7-9 with TRBJ2-5, with 7 nucleotides matching TRBD1. In germline, CDR1 is SEHNR, CDR2 FQNEAQ (reference sequence). The CDR3 runs to 18 residues. V shed 5 bases, J shed 6 bases, and the junction held 21 bases outside the gene matches.